The 20 T cell receptor beta chains presented below share a single source sample, sequenced in a study of cytomegalovirus exposure and HLA in healthy donors. TCRdb keeps only in-frame clones here, not all; method: immunoSEQ multiplex PCR. The sample consists of some 170,000 clones, around nine tenths of them appearing once. The sample consisted of PBMCs. Receptors originate from a man aged 18 to 30 in good health and CMV-seropositive.

This clone was picked up a small number of times. This sequence joins TRBV27 and TRBJ2-2, with D possibly TRBD1 on 6 matching bases. The V and J ends lost 5 bases and 3 bases respectively, with 7 bases between them. The CDR3 spans 13 residues. Germline values: CDR1 MNHEY, CDR2 SMNVEV (reference sequence). The CDR3 spells CASSTGYTGELFF. The DNA for the CDR3 is TGTGCCAGCAGTACAGGGTACACCGGGGAGCTGTTTTTT.

This clone was recorded a few times. V gene TRBV7-9 combines with J gene TRBJ1-2; 7 nucleotides align to TRBD1. Germline V gives CDR1 SEHNR, CDR2 FQNEAQ (reference sequence). This CDR3 is 13 amino acids long. V trimming: 5 bases; J trimming: 2 bases; junction bases outside the gene matches: 2. The CDR3 DNA follows: TGTGCCAGCAGCATGGGACAGAACTATGGCTACACCTTC. Translation gives CASSMGQNYGYTF.

V is TRBV5-1 and J is TRBJ1-1; the D gene is possibly TRBD1 (5 bases). The CDR3 is 16 amino acids. Trimming took off 0 bases at V and 0 bases at J, with 12 bases between the two ends. In germline, CDR1 is SGHRS, CDR2 YFSETQ. CDR3 region: CASSLDGGGMNTEAFF. CDR3 DNA: TGCGCCAGCAGCTTGGATGGGGGGGGGATGAACACTGAAGCTTTCTTT.

The gene calls are TRBV28 and TRBJ2-1; D is possibly TRBD1 (6 bases). This CDR3 comprises 15 residues. The V end lost 2 bases, the J end lost 5 bases, and 13 bases lay between the germline ends. CDR1 is MDHEN, CDR2 SYDVKM, per germline. CDR3 in amino acids: CASSLMGRGHNEQFF. The CDR3 bases are TGTGCCAGCAGTTTAATGGGCAGGGGCCACAATGAGCAGTTCTTC.

A remark on this clone: Other DNA sequences of this sample code for an identical CDR3. The CDR3 spells CASSVAPGDTEAFF. The CDR3 DNA is TGTGCCAGCAGCGTAGCCCCAGGGGACACTGAAGCTTTCTTT. This chain joins TRBV9 and TRBJ1-1; a weak D match, TRBD1 (6 bases). Germline-derived CDR1 and CDR2 are SGDLS and YYNGEE. V was pared by 0 bases and J by 3 bases, with 9 bases between. CDR3 length: 14 residues.

The chain recombines TRBV7-3 with TRBJ2-5; 8 nucleotides align to TRBD1. V shed 6 bases and J 5 bases; nucleotides not matched to a gene: 17. Looked up from germline, CDR1 is SGHTA and CDR2 is FQGTGA. The CDR3 runs 17 residues. CDR3 in amino acids: CASSKRPPDRVRETQYF. Here the CDR3 DNA reads TGTGCCAGCAGTAAAAGACCGCCGGACAGGGTTAGGGAGACCCAGTACTTC.

The sample holds one count of this clone. CDR3 nucleotides: TGTGCCAGCAGGGGACAGGGGGCTGGTCCCACTGAAGCTTTCTTT. Its translation is CASRGQGAGPTEAFF. The chain joins TRBV6-5 to TRBJ1-1, with 12 positions matching TRBD1. V lost 6 bases to trimming and J lost 4 bases; unmatched junction nucleotides: 6. CDR1 MNHEY and CDR2 SVGAGI come from the germline V gene. The CDR3 covers 15 residues.

The chain has TRBV5-4 and TRBJ1-2, with TRBD1 as a possible D gene (5 bases). Trimming removed 3 bases at V and 4 bases at J, with 10 bases between. The germline gives CDR1 SGHNT, CDR2 YYREEE (reference sequence). CDR3 length: 13 amino acids. The CDR3 loop is CASSWRGSYGYTF. The CDR3 nucleotides are TGTGCCAGCAGCTGGAGGGGTAGCTATGGCTACACCTTC.

This chain joins TRBV2 and TRBJ2-1; D is possibly TRBD2 (6 bases). The CDR3 runs 16 residues. Germline V gene sequence: CDR1 SNHLY, CDR2 FYNNEI. Trimming took 6 bases from V and 7 from J, leaving 22 bases between them. The CDR3 protein is CASRVIVGGRGNEQFF. The CDR3 coding sequence is TGTGCCAGCAGGGTGATCGTGGGCGGGCGGGGAAATGAGCAGTTCTTC. The full variable domain, with the rest looked up from reference TRBV2 and TRBJ2-1, is EPEVTQTPSHQVTQMGQEVILRCVPISNHLYFYWYRQILGQKVEFLVSFYNNEISEKSEIFDDQFSVERPDGSNFTLKIRSTKLEDSAMYFCASRVIVGGRGNEQFFGPGTRLTVL.

For this clone: Other DNA variants within this sample encode the same CDR3. V usage is TRBV19 and J usage is TRBJ1-5; 7 bases match TRBD1. V gave up 3 bases and J gave up 7 bases; unmatched junction bases: 3. Germline V lookup: CDR1 LNHDA, CDR2 SQIVND (reference sequence). This CDR3 contains 13 residues. Here the CDR3 DNA reads TGTGCCAGTAGTATCGACAGGGACCAGCCCCAGCATTTT. Its translation is CASSIDRDQPQHF.

This clone has only one observation. The chain joins TRBV9 to TRBJ2-5, with 7 bases fitting TRBD2. Trimming at V came to 0 bases and at J to 5 bases, leaving 10 bases not matched to a gene. Germline CDR1 SGDLS, CDR2 YYNGEE. This CDR3 has 16 amino acids. In DNA form, the CDR3 reads TGTGCCAGCAGCGTAGGGGGGGGGTACCCAAGTGAGACCCAGTACTTC. As protein: CASSVGGGYPSETQYF.

This rearrangement joins TRBV7-3 to TRBJ1-1, with unresolved D. Germline loops: CDR1 SGHTA, CDR2 FQGTGA. Trimming stripped 8 bases from V and 1 base from J, with 14 bases between. CDR3 length equals 14 residues. Here the CDR3 DNA reads TGTGCCAGCTCAAAACGGGTGGGGAACACTGAAGCTTTCTTT. Protein sequence: CASSKRVGNTEAFF.

A single count supports this clone. The rearrangement joins TRBV4-3 to TRBJ2-7; 8 positions match TRBD2. The CDR3 sequence is 18 residues long. The germline gives CDR1 LGHNA, CDR2 YSLEER. With 3 bases clipped from V and 6 bases from J, the junction kept 19 bases outside the gene matches. The CDR3, as DNA: TGCGCCAGCAGCCAGAGACAAGGAACCGGGACTAGACTACCCGAGCAGTACTTC. Its translation is CASSQRQGTGTRLPEQYF.

In its sample, this clone was seen many times. The V and J genes are TRBV5-8 and TRBJ2-7; 8 bases match TRBD1. Germline V gene data show CDR1 as SGHTS and CDR2 as YDEGEE. This CDR3 contains 13 residues. V gave up 4 bases and J gave up 2 bases; unmatched junction bases: 2. CDR3 region: CASSRTGPYEQYF. CDR3 nucleotide sequence: TGTGCCAGCAGCCGGACAGGGCCCTACGAGCAGTACTTC.

The V gene is TRBV20-1, the J gene TRBJ1-2, with 8 bases matching TRBD1. There are 11 residues in the CDR3. Germline CDR1 reads DFQATT; CDR2 reads SNEGSKA (reference sequence). The trim removed 3 bases at V and 12 bases at J, leaving 6 bases unmatched. The CDR3 reads CSASPGQADTF. For the CDR3, the DNA is TGCAGTGCTAGTCCGGGACAGGCGGACACCTTC.

The J gene is TRBJ1-1, the V gene TRBV15, with no clear D. CDR1 and CDR2 from the germline V gene are LNHNV and YYDKDF (reference sequence). The CDR3 extends over 13 amino acids. Trimming shortened V by 8 bases and J by 4 bases, and 14 bases separated the two germline ends. The CDR3 DNA is TGTGCCACCTTTAGCGGCGGTAGCACTGAAGCTTTCTTT. Translating gives CATFSGGSTEAFF.

J is TRBJ1-2 and V is TRBV18; a weak D match, TRBD1 (5 bases). V was trimmed by 1 base and J by 2 bases, leaving 11 bases between them. The CDR3 length is 15 residues. Germline assignment: CDR1 KGHSH and CDR2 LQKENI. CDR3 sequence (DNA): TGTGCCAGCTCACCACGTGGGGCAGGGAACTATGGCTACACCTTC. It yields the protein CASSPRGAGNYGYTF.

In DNA, the CDR3 is TGTGCCAGCAGTGGCCGGGACAGCGATAATGAAAAACTGTTTTTT. Translating gives CASSGRDSDNEKLFF. The chain uses TRBV2 and TRBJ1-4; 7 bases map to TRBD1. Germline CDR1 is SNHLY and CDR2 is FYNNEI. V trimming: 4 bases; J trimming: 4 bases; junction bases outside the gene matches: 6. This CDR3 comprises 15 residues.

The chain employs TRBV27 and TRBJ1-5; 10 bases match TRBD1. The CDR3 is 18 residues long. Trimming removed 0 bases from V and 2 bases from J; junction bases left unmatched: 7. The germline gives CDR1 MNHEY, CDR2 SMNVEV (reference sequence). In DNA, the CDR3 is TGTGCCAGCAGTTTATCTTGGGACAGGGGTTTGGGCAATCAGCCCCAGCATTTT. Protein sequence: CASSLSWDRGLGNQPQHF.

The chain joins TRBV5-1 to TRBJ2-1; TRBD2 aligns across 8 bases. Germline CDR1 reads SGHRS; CDR2 reads YFSETQ. This CDR3 spans 18 amino acids. Trimming took 1 base from V and 4 from J; bases not matched to a gene: 13. The CDR3 DNA reads as TGCGCCAGCAGCTTGATTCTAGGGTGGTCGGGGGGGTACAATGAGCAGTTCTTC. It is translated as CASSLILGWSGGYNEQFF.